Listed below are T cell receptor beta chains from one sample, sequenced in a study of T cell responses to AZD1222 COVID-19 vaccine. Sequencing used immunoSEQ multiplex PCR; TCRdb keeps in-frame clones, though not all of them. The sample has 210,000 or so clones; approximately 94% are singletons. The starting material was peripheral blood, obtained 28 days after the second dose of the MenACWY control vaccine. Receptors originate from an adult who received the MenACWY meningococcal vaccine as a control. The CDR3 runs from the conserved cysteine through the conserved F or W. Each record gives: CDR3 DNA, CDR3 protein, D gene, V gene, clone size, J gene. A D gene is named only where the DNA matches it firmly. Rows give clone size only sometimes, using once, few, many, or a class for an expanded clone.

TGTGCCAGCAGCCCCCTTGAGGGTAAGAACACTGAAGCTTTCTTT | CASSPLEGKNTEAFF | . | TRBV7-9 | . | TRBJ1-1
TGCAGCGTGAGGGGTCGGGTCTCCTACGAGCAGTACTTC | CSVRGRVSYEQYF | . | TRBV29-1 | . | TRBJ2-7
TGTGCCAGCCGCCAAGGGAGGGGTAGCAATCAGCCCCAGCATTTT | CASRQGRGSNQPQHF | . | TRBV6-5 | . | TRBJ1-5
TGTGCCAGCAGCGTAGAGGGGATGGGGGACTGGAATGAGCAGTTCTTC | CASSVEGMGDWNEQFF | . | TRBV9 | once | TRBJ2-1
TGTGCCAGCAGCCAAGCGTCGGGACGCGTCCTCAATGAGCAGTTCTTC | CASSQASGRVLNEQFF | . | TRBV4-2 | few | TRBJ2-1
TGTGCCAGTAGTCGGGACAAGCGTTACACCGGGGAGCTGTTTTTT | CASSRDKRYTGELFF | . | TRBV19 | . | TRBJ2-2
TGTGCCAGCAGCTCATCGGGTCTGAACGGGGAGCTGTTTTTT | CASSSSGLNGELFF | . | TRBV7-3 | . | TRBJ2-2
TGTGCCAGCAGCCGGTTAAGGGGCGCTAACTATGGCTACACCTTC | CASSRLRGANYGYTF | . | TRBV7-2 | . | TRBJ1-2
TGTGCCAGCAGGGATCACGTGCTAGCGGACTCCTACGAGCAGTACTTC | CASRDHVLADSYEQYF | TRBD2 | TRBV28 | . | TRBJ2-7
TGTGCCATCAGTCTCAAAGGGGGACAGGGGTCCTACGAGCAGTACTTC | CAISLKGGQGSYEQYF | TRBD1 | TRBV10-3 | . | TRBJ2-7
TGTGCCACCAGCACCCATTTACAGGGCTCTGGAAACACCATATATTTT | CATSTHLQGSGNTIYF | . | TRBV15 | . | TRBJ1-3
TGTGCCAGCAGCTCCAGTGGACTAGCGGGAGGAGCAGATACGCAGTATTTT | CASSSSGLAGGADTQYF | TRBD2 | TRBV7-8 | . | TRBJ2-3
TGTGCCAGCAGCGGGTGTCCGTGGCAGCATTTT | CASSGCPWQHF | . | TRBV7-3 | . | TRBJ1-5
TGTGCCAGCAGCCAAGAAACAGGCCCTGGGCCCCAGCATTTT | CASSQETGPGPQHF | . | TRBV4-2 | . | TRBJ1-5
TGTGCCAGCAGTGTCAGGGGGATGGACACCGGGGAGCTGTTTTTT | CASSVRGMDTGELFF | TRBD1 | TRBV2 | . | TRBJ2-2
TGTGCCAGCAGCCTCGGGACTAGCTTTAATGAGCAGTTCTTC | CASSLGTSFNEQFF | TRBD2 | TRBV3-1/TRBV3-2 | . | TRBJ2-1
TGTGCCAGCAGTCACCCACACATCGGCAGGGGTGACACCGGGGAGCTGTTTTTT | CASSHPHIGRGDTGELFF | . | TRBV28 | . | TRBJ2-2
TGTGCCAGCAGCCCCCGAGGGACGGGGGCGATGGATGAGCAGTTCTTC | CASSPRGTGAMDEQFF | . | TRBV13 | . | TRBJ2-1
TGTGCCATCAGTGAGTCGAAAGGTGGGGACCTTAGCAATCAGCCCCAGCATTTT | CAISESKGGDLSNQPQHF | . | TRBV10-3 | . | TRBJ1-5
TGTGCCAGCAGTCTTCCGGGACAGGACTCCTACGAGCAGTACTTC | CASSLPGQDSYEQYF | TRBD1 | TRBV6-2/TRBV6-3 | . | TRBJ2-7
TGTGCCAGCAGCTTAAATCGTGGACCCCTCCACTTT | CASSLNRGPLHF | . | TRBV7-9 | . | TRBJ1-6
TGTGCCAGCAGCTCGAGGGACGAGCAGTACTTC | CASSSRDEQYF | . | TRBV5-4 | . | TRBJ2-7